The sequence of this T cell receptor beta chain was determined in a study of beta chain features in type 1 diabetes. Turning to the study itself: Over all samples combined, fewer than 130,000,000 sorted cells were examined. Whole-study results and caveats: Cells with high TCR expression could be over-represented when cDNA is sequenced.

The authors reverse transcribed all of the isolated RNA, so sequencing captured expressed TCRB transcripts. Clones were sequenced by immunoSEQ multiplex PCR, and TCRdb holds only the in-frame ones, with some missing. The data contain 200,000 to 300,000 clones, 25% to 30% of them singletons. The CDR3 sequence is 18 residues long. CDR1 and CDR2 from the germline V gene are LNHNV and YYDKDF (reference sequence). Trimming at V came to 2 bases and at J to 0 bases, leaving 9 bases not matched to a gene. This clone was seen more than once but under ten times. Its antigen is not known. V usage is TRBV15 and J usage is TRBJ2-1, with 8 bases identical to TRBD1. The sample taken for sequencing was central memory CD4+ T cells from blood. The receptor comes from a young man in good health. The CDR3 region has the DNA TGTGCCACCAGCAGACCTCGGACAGGGCCCCGCTCCTACAATGAGCAGTTCTTC. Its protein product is CATSRPRTGPRSYNEQFF.